These 24 T cell receptor beta chains originate from one sample sequenced in a study of cytomegalovirus exposure and HLA in healthy donors. The PCR was carried out with 60 Vbeta primers and 13 Jbeta primers. The data were produced by immunoSEQ multiplex PCR, yet TCRdb's version contains in-frame clones alone and is incomplete. Here the sample spans roughly 100,000 clones, 82% being singletons. The sequenced sample was PBMCs. These receptors were obtained from a man aged 50 or older in good health and CMV-seronegative.

The V call is TRBV13, the J call TRBJ2-1; D is perhaps TRBD2 (7 bases). V was pared by 1 base and J by 3 bases, with 19 bases between. Per germline, CDR1 PRHDT and CDR2 FYEKMQ (reference sequence). The CDR3 is 18 residues long. Here the CDR3 reads CASSLEGGVEPSYNEQFF. The CDR3 bases are TGTGCCAGCAGCTTAGAGGGGGGGGTCGAGCCAAGCTACAATGAGCAGTTCTTC.

This rearrangement joins TRBV29-1 to TRBJ2-5; D may be TRBD1 (6 bases). V gave up 5 bases and J gave up 5 bases, with 15 bases separating them. Germline assignment: CDR1 SQVTM and CDR2 ANQGSEA. The CDR3 runs to 13 residues. CDR3 protein: CSVSTGSGETQYF. The CDR3 DNA reads TGCAGCGTTTCTACAGGGTCGGGGGAGACCCAGTACTTC.

This chain uses TRBV29-1 with TRBJ1-3; D might be TRBD1 (6 bases). This CDR3 spans 14 amino acids. With 3 bases removed from V and 7 bases from J, the gap between germline ends came to 16 bases. The germline V gene has CDR1 SQVTM and CDR2 ANQGSEA. The CDR3 DNA follows: TGCAGCGTTGAGTTGGGGGCATTGGGGAACACCATATATTTT. It is translated as CSVELGALGNTIYF.

The V and J genes are TRBV19 and TRBJ1-5; 8 nucleotides align to TRBD1. The CDR3 loop spans 22 amino acids. With 5 bases clipped from V and 3 bases from J, the junction kept 27 bases outside the gene matches. Germline lookup yields CDR1 LNHDA and CDR2 SQIVND (reference sequence). The CDR3 nucleotides read TGTGCCAGTAGTTCGACTCGACTCCGGGGACAGGCACTCGATGGAGCCAATCAGCCCCAGCATTTT. Translated, it gives CASSSTRLRGQALDGANQPQHF.

This chain links TRBV4-3 with TRBJ2-1; D not certain. Germline V gives CDR1 LGHNA, CDR2 YSLEER. V was pared by 0 bases and J by 10 bases, with 13 bases between. The length of the CDR3 is 14 residues. In DNA form, the CDR3 reads TGCGCCAGCAGCCAAGAGTTGTTTCGAGGCGAGCAGTTCTTC. This encodes CASSQELFRGEQFF.

The rearrangement uses TRBV19 and TRBJ2-7; tentative D call: TRBD2 (6 bases). V shed 5 bases and J shed 6 bases, with 14 bases lying between them. This CDR3 is built from 13 residues. CDR1 is LNHDA and CDR2 is SQIVND in the germline V gene (reference sequence). CDR3 protein: CASSPVPGSEQYF. CDR3 in DNA: TGTGCCAGTAGTCCTGTCCCCGGGAGCGAGCAGTACTTC.

This sequence joins TRBV7-2 and TRBJ2-1; the D gene is possibly TRBD1 (5 bases). CDR3 size: 15 residues. V lost 0 bases and J 8 bases, leaving 14 bases between the germline ends. Germline V gives CDR1 SGHTA, CDR2 FQGNSA. CDR3 bases: TGTGCCAGCAGCTTAGCGATACAGGCGCAATATGAGCAGTTCTTC. Translating gives CASSLAIQAQYEQFF.

The chain employs TRBV28 and TRBJ1-5; 12 nucleotides match TRBD1. The V segment lost 8 bases and the J segment 7 bases; nucleotides outside the gene matches: 6. CDR1 and CDR2 (germline): MDHEN, SYDVKM. The length of the CDR3 is 14 residues. CDR3: CASGDRGLGQPQHF. The DNA of the CDR3 is TGTGCCAGCGGGGACAGGGGGCTCGGACAGCCCCAGCATTTT.

The chain employs TRBV6-4 and TRBJ1-2; D is ambiguous. Trimming stripped 4 bases from V and 1 base from J, with 7 bases between. Germline V gene lookup returns CDR1 MRHNA and CDR2 SNTAGT. The CDR3 runs to 13 residues. CDR3 sequence reads: CASSGAGNYGYTF. In DNA, the CDR3 is TGTGCCAGCAGTGGGGCCGGTAACTATGGCTACACCTTC.

V usage is TRBV6-1 and J usage is TRBJ2-7; TRBD1 matches at 9 bases. This CDR3 region has 14 residues. The germline gives CDR1 MNHNS, CDR2 SASEGT. V was pared by 7 bases and J by 1 base, with 5 bases of the junction left unmatched. The CDR3 loop reads CASILTGGSYEQYF. CDR3 DNA sequence: TGTGCCAGCATCTTGACAGGGGGATCCTACGAGCAGTACTTC.

The chain uses TRBV6-5 and TRBJ2-3; weak D call: TRBD1 (5 bases). There are 13 residues in the CDR3. CDR1 and CDR2 from the germline V gene are MNHEY and SVGAGI. Trimming shortened V by 5 bases and J by 6 bases, and 12 bases separated the two germline ends. The CDR3 loop is CASSPRKGDTQYF. Written as DNA, the CDR3 is TGTGCCAGCAGTCCTCGGAAGGGGGATACGCAGTATTTT.

This rearrangement joins TRBV27 to TRBJ1-1; possible D gene TRBD1, 5 bases. The germline V gene encodes CDR1 MNHEY and CDR2 SMNVEV (reference sequence). This CDR3 spans 19 amino acids. The V and J ends lost 2 bases and 6 bases respectively, with 28 bases between them. The CDR3 protein is CASSLGPGLREGMDSEAFF. In DNA form, the CDR3 reads TGTGCCAGCAGTTTAGGGCCGGGACTCAGGGAAGGAATGGACTCTGAAGCTTTCTTT.

V is TRBV28 and J is TRBJ2-3; 12 bases match TRBD2. Germline CDR1 MDHEN, CDR2 SYDVKM. The CDR3 covers 16 residues. Losses at the gene ends were 5 bases for V and 6 bases for J; bases not matched to a gene: 9. The CDR3 protein is CASSTILAGGSDTQYF. CDR3 DNA: TGTGCCAGCAGTACCATACTAGCGGGAGGATCTGATACGCAGTATTTT.

This clone has a handful of counts. The chain couples TRBV10-3 to TRBJ2-7; no clear D gene. Germline V lookup: CDR1 ENHRY, CDR2 SYGVKD. V lost 2 bases and J lost 3, with 5 bases in between. This CDR3 is built from 12 residues. The CDR3 DNA sequence: TGTGCCATCAGTGAGCAGGTCTACGAGCAGTACTTC. Its translation is CAISEQVYEQYF.

The chain couples TRBV4-3 to TRBJ2-1; tentative D call: TRBD2 (7 bases). This CDR3 has 16 amino acids. V lost 1 base to trimming and J lost 4 bases, with 14 bases between them. Germline V gene data show CDR1 as LGHNA and CDR2 as YSLEER. This chain's CDR3 is CASSQVGGGVYNEQFF. CDR3 sequence (DNA): TGCGCCAGCAGCCAAGTAGGAGGGGGGGTGTACAATGAGCAGTTCTTC.

The rearrangement joins TRBV27 to TRBJ2-1; TRBD2 matches at 10 bases. There are 16 residues in the CDR3. Germline V gives CDR1 MNHEY, CDR2 SMNVEV (reference sequence). V was pared by 7 bases and J by 6 bases, with 12 bases of the junction left unmatched. The CDR3 spells CASTPEREGLSNEQFF. CDR3 in DNA: TGTGCCAGCACCCCTGAGCGGGAGGGCCTGAGCAATGAGCAGTTCTTC.

The chain couples TRBV4-1 to TRBJ2-3; weak D call: TRBD2 (5 bases). CDR1 is MGHRA and CDR2 is YSYEKL in the germline V gene. The CDR3 is 14 amino acids. Trimming removed 1 base from V and 6 bases from J, with 11 bases in between. CDR3 DNA: TGCGCCAGCAGCCAAGTCGGACGGAGGGATACGCAGTATTTT. This gives the protein CASSQVGRRDTQYF.

Note on this clone: Mismatch with germline at one junction end may stem from a read error. This chain links TRBV7-9 with TRBJ2-7, with D possibly TRBD1 on 6 matching bases. The CDR3 extends over 14 amino acids. Per the germline V gene, CDR1 is SEHNR and CDR2 is FQNEAQ (reference sequence). CDR3 in DNA: TGTTCCAGCAGCCCTTGGACAGACTCCTACGAGCAGTACTTC. Its protein product is CSSSPWTDSYEQYF.

This rearrangement joins TRBV7-2 to TRBJ2-7, with D possibly TRBD1 on 5 matching bases. CDR1 is SGHTA and CDR2 is FQGNSA in the germline V gene. CDR3 length equals 14 residues. Deletions cut 1 base from V and 5 bases from J, with 12 bases between. CDR3 in DNA: TGTGCCAGCAGCTTAGGCCCAGGGTTCAACGAGCAGTACTTC. It codes for CASSLGPGFNEQYF.

This clone has just a few counts. CDR3 sequence: CASSQDLLDAGASSYNEQFF. CDR3 bases: TGCGCCAGCAGCCAAGATCTTTTAGATGCGGGGGCGAGCTCCTACAATGAGCAGTTCTTC. The J gene is TRBJ2-1, the V gene TRBV4-3; D is possibly TRBD2 (7 bases). In germline, CDR1 is LGHNA, CDR2 YSLEER. The length of the CDR3 is 20 residues. V was trimmed by 0 bases and J by 0 bases, leaving 21 bases between them.

The V and J genes are TRBV7-6 and TRBJ2-7, with 7 bases lining up with TRBD1. This CDR3 region has 16 residues. From germline, CDR1 is SGHVS and CDR2 FNYEAQ. V lost 4 bases to trimming and J lost 4 bases; unmatched junction nucleotides: 13. The CDR3 loop reads CASSSAGIGTDYEQYF. Written as DNA, the CDR3 is TGTGCCAGCAGCTCGGCGGGTATAGGGACAGATTACGAGCAGTACTTC. The full variable domain, in which reference TRBV7-6 and TRBJ2-7 provide the parts outside the CDR3, is GAGVSQSPRYKVTKRGQDVALRCDPISGHVSLYWYRQALGQGPEFLTYFNYEAQQDKSGLPNDRFSAERPEGSISTLTIQRTEQRDSAMYRCASSSAGIGTDYEQYFGPGTRLTVT.

The V call is TRBV11-2, the J call TRBJ2-1; D not certain. The germline gives CDR1 SGHAT, CDR2 FQNNGV. Trimming took off 1 base at V and 3 bases at J, with 13 bases between the two ends. This CDR3 contains 16 residues. The CDR3 region is CASSLGGLYNYNEQFF. The CDR3 nucleotides read TGTGCCAGCAGCTTAGGTGGGCTGTACAACTACAATGAGCAGTTCTTC.

This clone was picked up one time. This sequence joins TRBV6-5 and TRBJ2-1, with 11 bases matching TRBD2. Germline V gene lookup returns CDR1 MNHEY and CDR2 SVGAGI. With 3 bases clipped from V and 8 bases from J, the junction kept 3 bases outside the gene matches. The CDR3 is 14 amino acids. CDR3 sequence: CASSYSGRADEQFF. The CDR3 DNA reads as TGTGCCAGCAGTTATAGCGGGAGGGCGGATGAGCAGTTCTTC.

The chain carries TRBV2 and TRBJ2-3; 8 bases map to TRBD2. CDR3 length: 15 amino acids. Germline V gives CDR1 SNHLY, CDR2 FYNNEI. The V and J ends lost 8 bases and 4 bases, in that order; junction bases with no gene match: 11. The chain's CDR3 is CASSTGGLVADTQYF. CDR3 DNA: TGTGCCAGCTCGACGGGGGGGCTAGTGGCAGATACGCAGTATTTT.